Listed below are T cell receptor beta chains from one sample, sequenced in a study of T cells in Graves' hyperthyroidism and ophthalmopathy. Each CDR3 protein is one row after TCRdb ran MiXCR on the multiplex PCR reads. The data hold approximately 370,000 distinct CDR3 sequences, with 14% to 15% observed a single time. Sequencing was done on a sample of blood. All receptors come from a woman in her twenties or thirties with Graves' hyperthyroidism. Each CDR3 is given with its conserved first and last residue. A D gene is named only where the DNA matches it firmly. Not every row has a clone size; where given, it reads once, few, many or a size class.

length	size	D	V	J	DNA	CDR3
13	-	-	TRBV19	TRBJ1-1	TGTGCCAGTAGTGCACGTCGGAGCACTGAAGCTTTCTTT	CASSARRSTEAFF
15	many	-	TRBV29-1	TRBJ2-5	TGCAGCGTTTCACCAACCGGACAGACCCAAGAGACCCAGTACTTC	CSVSPTGQTQETQYF
13	many	-	TRBV27	TRBJ1-1	TGTGCCAGCAGTTTAAAAGGGGCCACTGAAGCTTTCTTT	CASSLKGATEAFF
15	-	-	TRBV9	TRBJ2-2	TGTGCCAGCACGGTGATAGGGACGAACACCGGGGAGCTGTTTTTT	CASTVIGTNTGELFF
16	few	-	TRBV5-6	TRBJ2-2	TGTGCCAGCAGCTTGTCTTTCGGACAGAACACCGGGGAGCTGTTTTTT	CASSLSFGQNTGELFF
17	few	TRBD2	TRBV19	TRBJ2-1	TGTGCCAGCCGGGGACTAGCGGGCCCCAGCTCCTACAATGAGCAGTTCTTC	CASRGLAGPSSYNEQFF
14	many	-	TRBV30	TRBJ1-2	TGTGCCTGGGGAGGCTCGCGAACTAACTATGGCTACACCTTC	CAWGGSRTNYGYTF
14	many	-	TRBV6-4	TRBJ1-2	TGTGCCAGCAGCGACGGAGAATCGAACTATGGCTACACCTTC	CASSDGESNYGYTF
15	many	TRBD2	TRBV7-9	TRBJ2-7	TGTGCCAGCAGCTTATCGGGACTAGCGGGAGGCGAGCAGTACTTC	CASSLSGLAGGEQYF
15	few	-	TRBV5-6	TRBJ2-3	TGTGCCAGCAGCTTGGAGGTAGGGAGGACAGATACGCAGTATTTT	CASSLEVGRTDTQYF
15	many	-	TRBV30	TRBJ2-7	TGTGCCTGGAGTACCGGGACCGTTGGGAGCTACGAGCAGTACTTC	CAWSTGTVGSYEQYF
12	-	-	TRBV20-1	TRBJ2-3	TGTAGCACCAGACTTTCCACAGATACGCAGTATTTT	CSTRLSTDTQYF
15	few	-	TRBV6-1	TRBJ1-4	TGTGCCAGCAGCCTCTGGGGGCGGACGAATGAAAAACTGTTTTTT	CASSLWGRTNEKLFF
16	many	TRBD2	TRBV2	TRBJ2-5	TGTGCCAGCAGTGCCGGATCGACTAGCGGGAGTCAGCGCCAGTACTTC	CASSAGSTSGSQRQYF